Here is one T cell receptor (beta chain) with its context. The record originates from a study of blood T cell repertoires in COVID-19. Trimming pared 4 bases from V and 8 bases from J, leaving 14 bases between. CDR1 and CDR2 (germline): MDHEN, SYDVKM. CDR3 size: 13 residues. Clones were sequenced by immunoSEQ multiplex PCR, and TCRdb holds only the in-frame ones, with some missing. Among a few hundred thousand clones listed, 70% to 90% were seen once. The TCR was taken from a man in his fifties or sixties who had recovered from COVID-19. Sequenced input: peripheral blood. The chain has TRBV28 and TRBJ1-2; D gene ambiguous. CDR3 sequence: CASSSKPGSGYTF. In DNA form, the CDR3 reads TGTGCCAGCAGTTCAAAGCCAGGATCAGGCTACACCTTC.